The clone carrying this TCR beta chain was recorded only once. The antigen is unknown. The ends were cut back, 6 bases at V and 0 bases at J, with 15 bases in the middle. The CDR3 totals 15 residues. From germline, CDR1 is ENHRY and CDR2 SYGVKD. This sample was taken from a study of T cell repertoires in cytomegalovirus infection. Study-level background: Public TCR beta signatures provided an indication of both CMV infection and a matching HLA type.

Overall study results and limits: Ex vivo, HLA-C-restricted CMV-specific TCR beta clonotypes prevailed over the rest of the response.

TCRdb redid the calling of the reads with MiXCR, one entry per CDR3 protein. Counted here are about 570,000 distinct CDR3 sequences, over 35% occurring once; the ten biggest clones make up 48%. The chain carries TRBV10-3 and TRBJ2-7; maybe TRBD1 (5 bases). The TCR comes from a human donor in good health (CMV status not recorded). Some clones in this sample may be carry-over from other donors' samples. The sequenced sample was cultured PBMCs, obtained from culture after CMV antigen stimulation. CDR3 nucleotides: TGTGCCATCAGGGACACAGCCACAAGCTCCTACGAGCAGTACTTC. This sequence encodes CAIRDTATSSYEQYF.